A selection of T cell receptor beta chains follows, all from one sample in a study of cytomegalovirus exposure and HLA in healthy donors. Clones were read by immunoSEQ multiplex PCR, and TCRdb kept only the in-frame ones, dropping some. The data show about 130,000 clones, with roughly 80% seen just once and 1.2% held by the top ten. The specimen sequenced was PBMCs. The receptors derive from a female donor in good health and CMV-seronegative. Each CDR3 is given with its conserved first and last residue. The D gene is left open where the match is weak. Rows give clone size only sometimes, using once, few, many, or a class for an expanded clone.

CASSFGQGTYEQYF	TGTGCCAGCAGCTTCGGACAGGGGACGTACGAGCAGTACTTC	once	TRBD1	TRBV9	TRBJ2-7
CAWENDSRKQFF	TGTGCCTGGGAAAATGACAGTCGGAAGCAGTTCTTC	once	-	TRBV30	TRBJ2-1
CACEGTVQETQYF	TGTGCCTGTGAAGGGACAGTCCAAGAGACCCAGTACTTC	-	TRBD1	TRBV30	TRBJ2-5
CASRDWANQPQHF	TGTGCCAGCAGGGATTGGGCGAATCAGCCCCAGCATTTT	-	-	TRBV6-1	TRBJ1-5
CAWSLTGSYGYTF	TGTGCCTGGAGCCTGACAGGTTCCTATGGCTACACCTTC	-	-	TRBV30	TRBJ1-2
CASSTGQGGTDTQYF	TGTGCCAGCAGCACTGGACAGGGGGGAACAGATACGCAGTATTTT	-	TRBD1	TRBV5-6	TRBJ2-3
CASSPSRGTGKLTIYF	TGTGCCAGCAGCCCCTCTCGCGGGACGGGGAAACTTACCATATATTTT	-	-	TRBV14	TRBJ1-3
CASAAGTENTGELFF	TGTGCCAGCGCGGCCGGGACAGAGAACACCGGGGAGCTGTTTTTT	few	TRBD1	TRBV6-1	TRBJ2-2
CASSASPGTEALVEAFF	TGTGCCAGCAGCGCGTCACCCGGGACTGAAGCACTTGTTGAAGCTTTCTTT	once	-	TRBV9	TRBJ1-1
CASSPLGQGVGEQYF	TGTGCCAGCAGCCCACTGGGACAGGGGGTTGGCGAGCAGTACTTC	-	TRBD1	TRBV28	TRBJ2-7
CASKVTGAYEQYF	TGTGCCAGCAAAGTAACAGGGGCCTACGAGCAGTACTTC	-	TRBD1	TRBV6-5	TRBJ2-7
CASSPLAGEETQYF	TGTGCCAGCAGCCCTCTAGCGGGGGAAGAGACCCAGTACTTC	-	TRBD2	TRBV2	TRBJ2-5
CASSPGGENYGYTF	TGTGCCAGCTCGCCTGGGGGGGAAAACTATGGCTACACCTTC	-	-	TRBV18	TRBJ1-2
CASSLGFDTGELFF	TGTGCCAGCAGCTTAGGTTTCGACACCGGGGAGCTGTTTTTT	-	-	TRBV7-8	TRBJ2-2
CASLQGGRSYEQYF	TGCGCCAGTTTACAGGGGGGGAGATCCTACGAGCAGTACTTC	-	-	TRBV23-1	TRBJ2-7
CASSEAGPGNTIYF	TGCGCCAGCAGTGAAGCGGGGCCCGGAAACACCATATATTTT	-	-	TRBV10-1	TRBJ1-3
CASRPPGLAGGEQYF	TGTGCCAGCAGACCACCTGGACTAGCGGGAGGGGAGCAGTACTTC	-	TRBD2	TRBV6-6	TRBJ2-7
CASSEEDGTSYEQYF	TGTGCCAGCAGTGAAGAGGACGGGACTTCCTACGAGCAGTACTTC	few	-	TRBV6-1	TRBJ2-7
CASSIDSGSTDTQYF	TGTGCCAGTAGTATAGATAGCGGTAGCACAGATACGCAGTATTTT	-	-	TRBV19	TRBJ2-3
CASSLSGHSQPQHF	TGTGCCAGCAGTTTGAGTGGGCATAGTCAGCCCCAGCATTTT	-	-	TRBV28	TRBJ1-5
CASSPNGGGSTDTQYF	TGCGCCAGCAGCCCCAACGGGGGGGGTAGCACAGATACGCAGTATTTT	-	TRBD2	TRBV5-1	TRBJ2-3
CASSGSADSGNTIYF	TGCGCCAGCAGCGGTTCCGCGGACAGTGGAAACACCATATATTTT	-	-	TRBV5-1	TRBJ1-3
CASSPQTGRPNQPQHF	TGTGCCAGCAGCCCCCAAACAGGGAGACCCAATCAGCCCCAGCATTTT	-	-	TRBV7-8	TRBJ1-5
CASSDSGAKNIQYF	TGTGCCAGCAGCGACTCCGGGGCCAAAAACATTCAGTACTTC	-	-	TRBV9	TRBJ2-4
CASIRTGGNYGYTF	TGTGCCAGCATCCGGACAGGGGGGAACTATGGCTACACCTTC	-	TRBD1	TRBV6-5	TRBJ1-2
CASSQRVDYSGNTIYF	TGTGCCAGCAGCCAACGGGTAGACTACTCTGGAAACACCATATATTTT	medium-sized	-	TRBV4-2	TRBJ1-3
CASSLTRAAEAFF	TGTGCCAGCAGCTTAACGAGGGCGGCTGAAGCTTTCTTT	once	-	TRBV7-3	TRBJ1-1
CASSPACCWEQFF	TGTGCCAGCTCACCAGCGTGTTGCTGGGAGCAGTTCTTC	-	-	TRBV18	TRBJ2-1
CASSSRQGNQPQHF	TGTGCCAGTAGTAGCCGACAGGGCAATCAGCCCCAGCATTTT	-	-	TRBV19	TRBJ1-5
CASSPVPAGADEQYF	TGTGCCAGCAGCCCGGTACCAGCGGGAGCCGACGAGCAGTACTTC	-	TRBD2	TRBV5-4	TRBJ2-7
CAIREGSPGTGTNSPLHF	TGTGCCATCAGAGAAGGGAGTCCCGGGACAGGGACCAATTCACCCCTCCACTTT	-	TRBD1	TRBV10-3	TRBJ1-6
CASARLAGPVPKSYEQYF	TGTGCCAGCGCCCGACTAGCGGGACCCGTACCCAAATCCTACGAGCAGTACTTC	-	TRBD2	TRBV5-4	TRBJ2-7
CASSWPNTEAFF	TGTGCCAGTAGTTGGCCGAACACTGAAGCTTTCTTT	-	-	TRBV19	TRBJ1-1
CASSFSLGQWRAEAFF	TGTGCCAGCAGTTTTTCCTTGGGACAGTGGAGGGCTGAAGCTTTCTTT	-	TRBD1	TRBV27	TRBJ1-1
CASSSGFTEAFF	TGTGCCAGCAGTTCAGGGTTCACGGAGGCTTTCTTT	once	-	TRBV6-1	TRBJ1-1
CATAMGQFSSGANVLTF	TGTGCCACCGCCATGGGACAGTTTTCCTCTGGGGCCAACGTCCTGACTTTC	-	TRBD1	TRBV28	TRBJ2-6
CAWSPPYAGLTDTQYF	TGTGCCTGGAGCCCCCCGTATGCGGGGCTCACAGATACGCAGTATTTT	-	-	TRBV30	TRBJ2-3
CASSTDRVHGELFF	TGTGCCAGTAGTACCGACAGGGTCCACGGGGAGCTGTTTTTT	-	TRBD1	TRBV19	TRBJ2-2
CASTTLDRRGQYF	TGTGCCAGCACCACTTTAGACCGACGAGGGCAGTACTTC	few	-	TRBV28	TRBJ2-7
CASGDYEQYF	TGTGCCAGCGGAGACTACGAGCAGTACTTC	once	-	TRBV6-1	TRBJ2-7
CASSASGSREDNEQFF	TGTGCCAGCAGCGCTAGCGGGAGCCGCGAGGACAATGAGCAGTTCTTC	-	TRBD2	TRBV7-6	TRBJ2-1